The 19 T cell receptor beta chains presented below share a single source sample, sequenced in a study of vaccination and CD4 T cells after COVID-19. The antigens of these receptors remain unknown. Cultured CD4+ T cell DNA underwent sequencing with the Oncomine TCR Beta short-read assay. TCRdb processed the PCR reads anew with MiXCR; each CDR3 protein has one entry. The sample yields 12,000 or so distinct CDR3 sequences, more than 70% seen once. Regarding treatment: 10-day PBMC culture with coronavirus spike peptide pools or control peptides (ViraFEST assay). Sequenced input: CD4+ T cells from blood, cultured in vitro. The receptors were sampled from a human donor who had recovered from COVID-19.

This clonotype was found once. V and J are TRBV11-3 and TRBJ2-7; 9 nucleotides agree with TRBD1. CDR3 length: 18 residues. Trimming removed 1 base from V and 0 bases from J; junction bases left unmatched: 10. The germline gives CDR1 SGHNT, CDR2 YENEEA. Written as DNA, the CDR3 is TGTGCCAGCAGCTTAGGGGGACAGGGCCCCTCCCTCTCCTACGAGCAGTACTTC. This codes for CASSLGGQGPSLSYEQYF.

This sequence joins TRBV15 and TRBJ1-1; D may be TRBD1 (6 bases). Germline assignment: CDR1 LNHNV and CDR2 YYDKDF (reference sequence). The CDR3 has 17 amino acids. V gave up 5 bases and J gave up 1 base, with 20 bases separating them. In DNA form, the CDR3 reads TGTGCCACCAGCTACAACAGGGCGATCCGGGGGAACACTGAAGCTTTCTTT. Its translation is CATSYNRAIRGNTEAFF.

The rearrangement links TRBV5-4 to TRBJ2-7; 7 positions agree with TRBD2. From germline, CDR1 is SGHNT and CDR2 YYREEE (reference sequence). The V and J ends lost 0 bases and 1 base, in that order; junction bases with no gene match: 7. This CDR3 contains 16 residues. Here the CDR3 DNA reads TGTGCCAGCAGCTTGGCCCGGGGGAGGGGATCCTACGAGCAGTACTTC. Amino acids: CASSLARGRGSYEQYF.

The V gene is TRBV19, the J gene TRBJ1-3, with 7 bases fitting TRBD1. The germline gives CDR1 LNHDA, CDR2 SQIVND (reference sequence). V was pared by 5 bases and J by 0 bases, with 7 bases of the junction left unmatched. The CDR3 is 16 amino acids. Here the CDR3 reads CASSLGDRPSGNTIYF. CDR3 in DNA: TGTGCCAGTAGTTTGGGGGACAGACCCTCTGGAAACACCATATATTTT.

The chain is built from TRBV20-1 and TRBJ1-5; 9 nucleotides line up with TRBD1. Per germline, CDR1 DFQATT and CDR2 SNEGSKA (reference sequence). The CDR3 consists of 15 residues. CDR3 in amino acids: CSYPRGQGMNQPQHF. The CDR3 bases are TGCAGCTACCCTAGGGGACAGGGTATGAATCAGCCCCAGCATTTT.

The J gene is TRBJ1-1, the V gene TRBV10-1; D gene unclear. CDR1 and CDR2 (germline): WNHNN, SYGVQD (reference sequence). V shed 6 bases and J shed 1 base, with 0 bases lying between them. The CDR3 sequence is 10 residues long. This CDR3 is CASRNTEAFF. The DNA of the CDR3 is TGCGCCAGCAGGAACACTGAAGCTTTCTTT.

This clonotype was seen only a few times. The chain recombines TRBV6-1 with TRBJ2-7; 7 positions agree with TRBD2. V lost 6 bases, J lost 6 bases, and 8 bases stayed unmatched. The CDR3 is 13 residues long. Germline lookup yields CDR1 MNHNS and CDR2 SASEGT. CDR3 in amino acids: CASRPLTSSEQYF. CDR3 nucleotide sequence: TGTGCCAGCAGGCCTTTGACTAGCAGCGAGCAGTACTTC.

V is TRBV4-1 and J is TRBJ2-1; 9 bases are shared with TRBD2. In germline, CDR1 is MGHRA, CDR2 YSYEKL. The junction had 11 bases not matched to a gene; V was cut back by 1 base and J by 7 bases. This CDR3 has 17 residues. The CDR3 loop is CASSQVGTGGRDNEQFF. DNA for the CDR3: TGCGCCAGCAGCCAAGTGGGAACCGGCGGGAGGGATAATGAGCAGTTCTTC.

The gene calls are TRBV20-1 and TRBJ1-6; no clear D gene. Germline CDR1 DFQATT, CDR2 SNEGSKA (reference sequence). Trimming shortened V by 8 bases and J by 7 bases, and 15 bases separated the two germline ends. The CDR3 contains 13 residues. CDR3 sequence: CSSSPGDNSPLHF. CDR3 DNA: TGCAGTTCCTCGCCAGGTGACAATTCACCCCTCCACTTT.

This chain's CDR3 is CASSLAGTGEYYGYTF. The CDR3 DNA reads as TGCGCCAGCAGCTTGGCCGGGACAGGGGAGTACTATGGCTACACCTTC. The chain recombines TRBV5-1 with TRBJ1-2; 10 bases map to TRBD1. CDR1 and CDR2 from the germline V gene are SGHRS and YFSETQ. CDR3 size: 16 residues. V dropped 0 bases and J dropped 3; count of bases not matched to a gene: 5.

The V gene is TRBV11-2, the J gene TRBJ2-7, with a weak D call TRBD2 (5 bases). The CDR3 contains 14 residues. Germline CDR1 SGHAT, CDR2 FQNNGV. Trimming left V 5 bases short and J 3 bases short, with 14 bases between. CDR3 protein: CASSPRTEIYEQYF. The CDR3 DNA reads as TGTGCCAGCAGCCCCCGGACTGAGATCTACGAGCAGTACTTC.

This chain joins TRBV20-1 and TRBJ2-3, with D perhaps matching TRBD2 (6 bases). Looked up from germline, CDR1 is DFQATT and CDR2 is SNEGSKA (reference sequence). CDR3 length equals 14 residues. The V gene lost 0 bases and the J gene lost 0 bases, with 7 bases spanning the gap. CDR3 in DNA: TGCAGTGCTAGAGATGGGGGGAGCACAGATACGCAGTATTTT. Amino acids: CSARDGGSTDTQYF.

The V call is TRBV7-2, the J call TRBJ2-1, with 11 positions matching TRBD2. CDR1 and CDR2 (germline): SGHTA, FQGNSA. V lost 7 bases, J lost 6 bases, and 5 bases stayed unmatched. CDR3 length: 14 amino acids. Here the CDR3 DNA reads TGTGCCAGCACTCTAGCGGGAGGTGGCAATGAGCAGTTCTTC. The encoded protein is CASTLAGGGNEQFF.

This chain joins TRBV7-2 and TRBJ1-2; TRBD1 might be the D (6 bases). CDR1 is SGHTA and CDR2 is FQGNSA in the germline V gene. V lost 0 bases to trimming and J lost 4 bases, with 9 bases between them. The CDR3 sequence is 14 residues long. DNA of the CDR3: TGTGCCAGCAGCTTAGCAGGGGACATCTATGGCTACACCTTC. Its protein product is CASSLAGDIYGYTF.

This clonotype was recorded only once. The rearrangement joins TRBV25-1 to TRBJ2-7, with 7 nucleotides matching TRBD1. The CDR3 is made up of 14 amino acids. Germline V CDR1 and CDR2: MGHDK, SYGVNS. V lost 6 bases to trimming and J lost 3 bases; unmatched junction nucleotides: 8. This chain's CDR3 is CASRMGQSLYEQYF. CDR3 DNA: TGTGCCAGCAGGATGGGACAGTCTCTCTACGAGCAGTACTTC.

This chain joins TRBV6-2 or TRBV6-3 and TRBJ1-5; maybe TRBD1 (6 bases). The CDR3 has 19 residues. Trimming left V 2 bases short and J 0 bases short, with 20 bases between. Per the germline V gene, CDR1 is MNHEY and CDR2 is SVGEGT. The DNA for the CDR3 is TGTGCCAGCAGTTACCGTGGGGGCACAGGACTCTATAGCAATCAGCCCCAGCATTTT. Protein sequence: CASSYRGGTGLYSNQPQHF.

This clonotype was seen more than once but under ten times. This chain connects TRBV7-9 to TRBJ1-2, with unresolved D. Germline V CDR1 and CDR2: SEHNR, FQNEAQ (reference sequence). V was trimmed by 5 bases and J by 3 bases, leaving 10 bases between them. This CDR3 spans 13 amino acids. For the CDR3, the DNA is TGTGCCAGCAGCGTCCAGACCGACTATGGCTACACCTTC. Encoded protein: CASSVQTDYGYTF. Based on the CDR3 plus reference TRBV7-9 and TRBJ1-2, the full variable domain is DTGVSQNPRHKITKRGQNVTFRCDPISEHNRLYWYRQTLGQGPEFLTYFQNEAQLEKSRLLSDRFSAERPKGSFSTLEIQRTEQGDSAMYLCASSVQTDYGYTFGSGTRLTVV.

The chain is built from TRBV4-2 and TRBJ1-2, with D unclear. V was cut by 0 bases and J by 3 bases, with 14 bases left in between. CDR1 is LGHNA, CDR2 YNFKEQ, per germline. This CDR3 has 16 residues. The CDR3 coding sequence is TGTGCCAGCAGCCAAGATTCGTCGCAGAACTACTATGGCTACACCTTC. Translated, it gives CASSQDSSQNYYGYTF.

The gene calls are TRBV27 and TRBJ2-7; D gene unclear. The germline gives CDR1 MNHEY, CDR2 SMNVEV (reference sequence). Trimming pared 5 bases from V and 3 bases from J, leaving 20 bases between. CDR3 length equals 16 residues. The CDR3 DNA sequence: TGTGCCAGCAGTCCCACCCCTTTTACCCGGTACTACGAGCAGTACTTC. It is translated as CASSPTPFTRYYEQYF.